The 28 T cell receptor beta chains below all came from one sample that was sequenced in a study of CD8 T cells in Susac syndrome. After extraction with the RNeasy kit, roughly 0.45 to 1 ug of the RNA was reverse transcribed using random hexamers. Using its own MiXCR run on the immunoSEQ multiplex PCR reads, TCRdb lists one record per CDR3 protein. The sample lists some 130,000 distinct CDR3 sequences; roughly 96% were seen once. The material sequenced was CD4+ T cells from PBMCs. These receptors all come from a human donor in good health.

This clonotype is a singleton in its sample. The rearrangement uses TRBV4-1 and TRBJ2-2; D may correspond to TRBD1 or TRBD2 (5 bases each). V gave up 5 bases and J gave up 7 bases, with 20 bases separating them. The CDR3 totals 16 residues. Germline loops: CDR1 MGHRA, CDR2 YSYEKL. The CDR3 DNA reads as TGCGCCAGCAGCTTCGGGACGGCGACTTCATTCGGGGAGCTGTTTTTT. Encoded protein: CASSFGTATSFGELFF.

This chain links TRBV18 with TRBJ2-1; 8 bases are shared with TRBD2. V trimming: 4 bases; J trimming: 7 bases; junction bases outside the gene matches: 6. This CDR3 contains 14 residues. CDR1 and CDR2 (germline): KGHSH, LQKENI. CDR3 amino acids: CASSLLPGGNEQFF. CDR3 in DNA: TGTGCCAGCTCACTCTTGCCGGGAGGGAATGAGCAGTTCTTC. The full variable domain, with the rest looked up from reference TRBV18 and TRBJ2-1, is NAGVMQNPRHLVRRRGQEARLRCSPMKGHSHVYWYRQLPEEGLKFMVYLQKENIIDESGMPKERFSAEFPKEGPSILRIQQVVRGDSAAYFCASSLLPGGNEQFFGPGTRLTVL.

This chain uses TRBV11-2 with TRBJ2-3; 9 positions match TRBD2. J lost 11 bases, V lost 4 bases, and 13 bases had no gene match. The CDR3 extends over 15 amino acids. Germline V gives CDR1 SGHAT, CDR2 FQNNGV. CDR3 loop: CASSSSGTSYLEQYF. The CDR3, as DNA: TGTGCCAGCAGCTCCTCCGGGACTAGCTACCTAGAGCAGTATTTT.

The CDR3 DNA is TGCGCCAGCAGCTTGGCTCGGGGGTTCCTTCAATCGACTGAAGCTTTCTTT. Translation: CASSLARGFLQSTEAFF. This chain links TRBV5-1 with TRBJ1-1; D might be TRBD1 (5 bases). V was shortened by 0 bases and J by 5 bases, with 20 bases between the two germline ends. CDR3 length equals 17 residues. CDR1 and CDR2 (germline): SGHRS, YFSETQ.

This chain joins TRBV15 and TRBJ2-7, with 8 bases fitting TRBD1. This CDR3 is 14 amino acids long. CDR1 is LNHNV, CDR2 YYDKDF, per germline (reference sequence). The J segment lost 7 bases and the V segment lost 0 bases, leaving 5 bases of the junction unmatched. DNA of the CDR3: TGTGCCACCAGCAGAGACCGGACAGGGCGTGAGCAGTACTTC. This sequence encodes CATSRDRTGREQYF.

This chain links TRBV27 with TRBJ2-7; 8 bases line up with TRBD1. The germline V gene encodes CDR1 MNHEY and CDR2 SMNVEV (reference sequence). Trimming cost V 5 bases and J 5 bases; bases outside gene matches: 11. The CDR3 loop spans 15 amino acids. CDR3 residues: CASSPRQGNSNEQYF. The CDR3 DNA follows: TGTGCCAGCAGTCCTCGACAGGGGAATTCGAACGAGCAGTACTTC.

The chain carries TRBV9 and TRBJ2-1; 7 nucleotides match TRBD2. This CDR3 has 13 amino acids. V lost 4 bases and J lost 6; bases outside the gene matches: 4. From germline, CDR1 is SGDLS and CDR2 YYNGEE. CDR3 in DNA: TGTGCCAGCAGCCGGGACTACTCCAATGAGCAGTTCTTC. It codes for CASSRDYSNEQFF.

This chain uses TRBV10-3 with TRBJ2-7, with D possibly matching TRBD2 (6 bases). V was cut by 7 bases and J by 1 base, with 14 bases left in between. Per the germline V gene, CDR1 is ENHRY and CDR2 is SYGVKD. This CDR3 is built from 14 residues. The CDR3 DNA reads TGTGCCATCAACCTCGGGGGTGGGTCCTACGAGCAGTACTTC. Translating it yields CAINLGGGSYEQYF.

The chain joins TRBV27 to TRBJ1-6; D remains ambiguous. V shed 5 bases and J shed 7 bases, with 15 bases lying between them. Germline CDR1 reads MNHEY; CDR2 reads SMNVEV (reference sequence). This CDR3 contains 15 residues. The CDR3 region is CASSPVGLINSPLHF. In nucleotides, the CDR3 is TGTGCCAGCAGTCCCGTCGGGCTTATCAATTCACCCCTCCACTTT.

This chain connects TRBV7-9 to TRBJ2-2; 7 nucleotides align to TRBD2. V lost 2 bases and J lost 6; bases outside the gene matches: 6. The CDR3 contains 15 residues. Germline CDR1 reads SEHNR; CDR2 reads FQNEAQ (reference sequence). The CDR3 loop reads CASSLLGGRAGELFF. CDR3 bases: TGTGCCAGCAGCTTACTGGGCGGGAGAGCCGGGGAGCTGTTTTTT.

This sequence joins TRBV7-9 and TRBJ2-2; TRBD2 is a possible D gene (5 bases). Germline CDR1 reads SEHNR; CDR2 reads FQNEAQ (reference sequence). Trimming removed 2 bases at V and 0 bases at J, with 10 bases between. This CDR3 is 16 amino acids long. DNA of the CDR3: TGTGCCAGCAGCTTATCTGTCGGGACGAACACCGGGGAGCTGTTTTTT. Translation: CASSLSVGTNTGELFF.

V is TRBV24-1 and J is TRBJ1-1, with D unresolved. Germline V gives CDR1 KGHDR, CDR2 SFDVKD. The CDR3 is 13 residues long. Trimming pared 1 base from V and 1 base from J, leaving 3 bases between. The CDR3 DNA reads TGTGCCACCAGTGATTTAGGGAACACTGAAGCTTTCTTT. Translated, it gives CATSDLGNTEAFF.

This clonotype was counted only a few times. The rearrangement uses TRBV7-6 and TRBJ2-1; no reliable D call. Germline V gives CDR1 SGHVS, CDR2 FNYEAQ. With 0 bases removed from V and 11 bases from J, the gap between germline ends came to 8 bases. CDR3 length equals 12 residues. CDR3 amino acids: CASSLAPGQQFF. As DNA, the CDR3 is TGTGCCAGCAGCTTAGCGCCAGGCCAGCAGTTCTTC.

The chain links TRBV3-1 to TRBJ2-6; D may be TRBD1 or TRBD2 (6 bases each). V lost 7 bases and J lost 3, with 19 bases in between. CDR1 and CDR2 from the germline V gene are LGHDT and YNNKEL (reference sequence). The CDR3 has 17 amino acids. The CDR3 is CASTTKGGSFGANVLTF. The CDR3 DNA is TGTGCCAGCACCACCAAGGGGGGCAGTTTTGGGGCCAACGTCCTGACTTTC.

The rearrangement links TRBV9 to TRBJ2-7; TRBD1 aligns across 8 bases. The V segment lost 4 bases and the J segment 3 bases; nucleotides outside the gene matches: 9. This CDR3 has 15 residues. In germline, CDR1 is SGDLS, CDR2 YYNGEE. CDR3 region: CASSSRQGSFYEQYF. The CDR3 nucleotides read TGTGCCAGCAGCTCTAGACAGGGGAGCTTCTACGAGCAGTACTTC.

The chain employs TRBV10-3 and TRBJ2-7, with 13 positions matching TRBD2. Germline CDR1 ENHRY, CDR2 SYGVKD. Losses at the gene ends were 10 bases for V and 4 bases for J; bases not matched to a gene: 7. The CDR3 totals 14 residues. CDR3 amino acids: CATRTSGGGYEQYF. In nucleotides, the CDR3 is TGTGCCACCCGGACTAGCGGGGGCGGGTACGAGCAGTACTTC.

The chain recombines TRBV6-5 with TRBJ1-1, with D possibly being TRBD1 (6 bases). Germline loops: CDR1 MNHEY, CDR2 SVGAGI. The V end lost 0 bases, the J end lost 7 bases, and 21 bases lay between the germline ends. The CDR3 is 17 residues long. The CDR3 protein is CASSYSGRGSSKGEAFF. CDR3 in DNA: TGTGCCAGCAGTTACTCGGGCAGGGGAAGTTCGAAGGGTGAAGCTTTCTTT.

This clonotype occurred a few times. The chain joins TRBV7-2 to TRBJ2-3; D is tentatively TRBD1 or TRBD2 (5 bases each). The CDR3 contains 14 residues. Trimming left V 5 bases short and J 0 bases short, with 9 bases between. Germline V lookup: CDR1 SGHTA, CDR2 FQGNSA. The DNA for the CDR3 is TGTGCCAGCAGCCCGGGACGTAGCACAGATACGCAGTATTTT. As protein: CASSPGRSTDTQYF.

The genes are TRBV6-5 and TRBJ2-6, with D possibly being TRBD1 or TRBD2 (5 bases each). The V end lost 8 bases, the J end lost 3 bases, and 8 bases lay between the germline ends. Germline values: CDR1 MNHEY, CDR2 SVGAGI. The CDR3 loop spans 13 amino acids. The CDR3 DNA reads as TGTGCCAGCTCGAGGGGTGGGGCCAACGTCCTGACTTTC. Translating it yields CASSRGGANVLTF.

V usage is TRBV2 and J usage is TRBJ2-1; D possibly corresponds to TRBD2 (5 bases). The CDR3 spans 13 residues. CDR1 is SNHLY, CDR2 FYNNEI, per germline. V lost 6 bases and J 5 bases, leaving 11 bases between the germline ends. The CDR3 DNA reads TGTGCCAGCAGGAAGCGGTCCCACAATGAGCAGTTCTTC. Its protein product is CASRKRSHNEQFF.

V gene TRBV5-1 combines with J gene TRBJ2-7, with D uncertain. The CDR3 has 14 residues. Germline V gene data show CDR1 as SGHRS and CDR2 as YFSETQ. V was shortened by 1 base and J by 3 bases, with 11 bases between the two germline ends. Written as DNA, the CDR3 is TGCGCCAGCAGCTTGAAAGGGTCTGGCTACGAGCAGTACTTC. Translating it yields CASSLKGSGYEQYF.

In its sample, this clonotype was seen once. CDR3 sequence: CASRGSYEQYF. DNA for the CDR3: TGCGCCAGCAGGGGGTCCTACGAGCAGTACTTC. The chain joins TRBV10-2 to TRBJ2-7; D gene ambiguous. Looked up from germline, CDR1 is WSHSY and CDR2 is SAAADI. Between the trimmed V and J ends, which lost 6 bases and 1 base, there was a span of 4 bases. There are 11 residues in the CDR3.

The chain uses TRBV3-1 and TRBJ2-7; no clear D gene. CDR3 length: 13 residues. V lost 1 base and J 4 bases, leaving 8 bases between the germline ends. Germline CDR1 LGHDT, CDR2 YNNKEL (reference sequence). The CDR3 nucleotides read TGTGCCAGCAGCCAAGTCCCCAAGTACGAGCAGTACTTC. This translates into CASSQVPKYEQYF.

The genes are TRBV9 and TRBJ2-5; D might be TRBD1 (6 bases). V was shortened by 0 bases and J by 5 bases, with 11 bases between the two germline ends. Germline V gene data show CDR1 as SGDLS and CDR2 as YYNGEE. CDR3 length: 14 amino acids. CDR3 amino acids: CASSVATGEETQYF. DNA for the CDR3: TGTGCCAGCAGCGTAGCGACAGGTGAGGAGACCCAGTACTTC.

The J gene is TRBJ2-1, the V gene TRBV3-1; D uncertain. V lost 3 bases to trimming and J lost 1 base, with 16 bases between them. Germline-derived CDR1 and CDR2 are LGHDT and YNNKEL (reference sequence). The CDR3 has 17 residues. This CDR3 reads CASSHRDNPRSYNEQFF. The CDR3 nucleotides read TGTGCCAGCAGCCATCGAGACAACCCCAGATCCTACAATGAGCAGTTCTTC.

This clonotype was counted once. The rearrangement joins TRBV7-9 to TRBJ2-3; 11 bases line up with TRBD2. CDR3 length: 15 residues. Per the germline V gene, CDR1 is SEHNR and CDR2 is FQNEAQ (reference sequence). J gave up 2 bases and V 7 bases, and 5 bases lay outside the gene matches. The chain's CDR3 is CASTGTSGNTDTQYF. The CDR3 nucleotides are TGTGCCAGCACCGGGACTAGCGGAAACACAGATACGCAGTATTTT. Complete variable domain (other parts from reference TRBV7-9 and TRBJ2-3): DTGVSQNPRHKITKRGQNVTFRCDPISEHNRLYWYRQTLGQGPEFLTYFQNEAQLEKSRLLSDRFSAERPKGSFSTLEIQRTEQGDSAMYLCASTGTSGNTDTQYFGPGTRLTVL.

The chain employs TRBV20-1 and TRBJ1-2; D may be TRBD1 (5 bases). The CDR3 is made up of 14 amino acids. V gave up 3 bases and J gave up 3 bases, with 14 bases separating them. Germline CDR1 and CDR2: DFQATT and SNEGSKA (reference sequence). CDR3 loop: CSASGALRHYGYTF. For the CDR3, the DNA is TGCAGTGCTAGCGGGGCACTAAGGCACTATGGCTACACCTTC.

The genes are TRBV6-5 and TRBJ1-2, with D possibly TRBD1 on 6 matching bases. The CDR3 is 16 amino acids. The V end lost 3 bases, the J end lost 1 base, and 15 bases lay between the germline ends. Germline V gene lookup returns CDR1 MNHEY and CDR2 SVGAGI. The CDR3 DNA follows: TGTGCCAGCAGTTATCAGGGGACGGGGTTTAACTATGGCTACACCTTC. Its protein product is CASSYQGTGFNYGYTF.